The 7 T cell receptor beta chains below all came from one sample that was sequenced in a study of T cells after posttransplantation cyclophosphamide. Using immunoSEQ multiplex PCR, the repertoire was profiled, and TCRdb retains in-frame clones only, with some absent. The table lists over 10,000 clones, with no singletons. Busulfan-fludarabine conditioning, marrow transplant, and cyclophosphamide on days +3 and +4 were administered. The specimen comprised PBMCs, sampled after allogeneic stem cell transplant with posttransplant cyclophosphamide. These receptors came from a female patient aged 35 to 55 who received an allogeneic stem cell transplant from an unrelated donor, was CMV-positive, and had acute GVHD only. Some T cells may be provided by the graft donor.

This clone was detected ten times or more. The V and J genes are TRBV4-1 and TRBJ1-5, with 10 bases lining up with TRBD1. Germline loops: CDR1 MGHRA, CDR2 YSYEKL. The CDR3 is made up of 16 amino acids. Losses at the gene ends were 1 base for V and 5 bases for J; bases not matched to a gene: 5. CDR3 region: CASSQGTGQGYQPQHF. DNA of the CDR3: TGCGCCAGCAGCCAAGGGACGGGACAGGGGTATCAGCCCCAGCATTTT.

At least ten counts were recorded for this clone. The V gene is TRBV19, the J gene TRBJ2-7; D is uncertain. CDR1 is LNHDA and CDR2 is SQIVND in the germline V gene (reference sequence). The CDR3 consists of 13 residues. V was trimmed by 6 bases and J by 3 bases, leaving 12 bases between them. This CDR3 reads CASSLTILYEQYF. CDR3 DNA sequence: TGTGCCAGTAGCTTAACTATTCTCTACGAGCAGTACTTC.

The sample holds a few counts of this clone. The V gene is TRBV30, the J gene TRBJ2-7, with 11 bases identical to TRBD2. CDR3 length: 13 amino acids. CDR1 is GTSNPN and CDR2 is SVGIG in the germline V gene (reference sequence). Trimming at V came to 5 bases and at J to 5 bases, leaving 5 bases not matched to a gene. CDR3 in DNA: TGTGCCTGGGGTAGCGGGAGGGCCGACGAGCAGTACTTC. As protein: CAWGSGRADEQYF. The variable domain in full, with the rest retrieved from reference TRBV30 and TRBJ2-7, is SQTIHQWPATLVQPVGSPLSLECTVEGTSNPNLYWYRQAAGRGLQLLFYSVGIGQISSEVPQNLSASRPQDRQFILSSKKLLLSDSGFYLCAWGSGRADEQYFGPGTRLTVT.

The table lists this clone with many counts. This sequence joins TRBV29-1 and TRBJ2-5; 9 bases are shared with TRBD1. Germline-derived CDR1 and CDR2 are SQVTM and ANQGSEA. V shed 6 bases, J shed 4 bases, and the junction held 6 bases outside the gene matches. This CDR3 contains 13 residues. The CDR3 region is CSVWTGVRETQYF. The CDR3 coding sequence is TGCAGCGTGTGGACAGGGGTAAGAGAGACCCAGTACTTC.

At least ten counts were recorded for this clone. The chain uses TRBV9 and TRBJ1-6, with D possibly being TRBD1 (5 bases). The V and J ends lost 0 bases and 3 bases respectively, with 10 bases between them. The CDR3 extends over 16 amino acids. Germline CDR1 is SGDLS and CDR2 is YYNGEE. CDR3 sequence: CASSVAPDSYNSPLHF. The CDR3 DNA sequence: TGTGCCAGCAGCGTAGCCCCTGACAGCTATAATTCACCCCTCCACTTT.

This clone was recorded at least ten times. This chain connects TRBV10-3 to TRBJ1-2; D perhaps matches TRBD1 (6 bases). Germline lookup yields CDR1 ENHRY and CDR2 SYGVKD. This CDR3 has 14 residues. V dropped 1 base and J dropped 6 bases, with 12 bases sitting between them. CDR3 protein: CAISEFRGDDGYTF. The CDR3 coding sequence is TGTGCCATCAGTGAGTTCAGGGGAGACGATGGCTACACCTTC.

The CDR3 reads CASSGGTLGAGVGDTQYF. For the CDR3, the DNA is TGTGCCAGCAGCGGGGGGACCCTCGGCGCGGGAGTGGGAGATACGCAGTATTTT. The V and J genes are TRBV9 and TRBJ2-3, with 7 nucleotides matching TRBD2. The CDR3 totals 18 residues. CDR1 and CDR2 from the germline V gene are SGDLS and YYNGEE. V gave up 3 bases and J gave up 5 bases; unmatched junction bases: 18.